The entry that follows covers one T cell receptor beta chain sequence. Healthy bone marrow donors supplied every sample. PCR was performed using 60 Vbeta and 13 Jbeta primers. Data came from immunoSEQ multiplex PCR; TCRdb stores just in-frame clones and leaves some out. Of under 200,000 clones listed, 80% to 85% are singletons. This sample was included in a study of cytomegalovirus exposure and HLA in healthy donors. The CDR3 loop spans 13 amino acids. Germline values: CDR1 SEHNR, CDR2 FQNEAQ (reference sequence). V dropped 9 bases and J dropped 7 bases, with 15 bases sitting between them. Material: PBMCs. This chain uses TRBV7-9 with TRBJ2-2; a possible D gene is TRBD1 (6 bases). This sequence was found in a boy younger than 18 in good health and CMV-seronegative. CDR3: CASILQGRGELFF. For the CDR3, the DNA is TGTGCCAGTATACTACAGGGCCGCGGGGAGCTGTTTTTT.